This paragraph covers one TCR beta chain sequence. The record originates from a study of blood T cell repertoires in COVID-19. TCRdb keeps only in-frame clones here, not all; method: immunoSEQ multiplex PCR. The sample has tens of thousands of clones, roughly 84% seen once. This CDR3 is 14 amino acids long. Germline CDR1 and CDR2: LNHDA and SQIVND (reference sequence). V was pared by 2 bases and J by 4 bases, with 11 bases between. The TCR comes from a woman in her 70s in a cohort sampled during active COVID-19. The specimen was peripheral blood. This chain links TRBV19 with TRBJ2-5, with a possible D match to TRBD1 (6 bases). The CDR3 nucleotides read TGTGCCAGTAGTATACAGGGGCTCGCAGAGACCCAGTACTTC. This translates into CASSIQGLAETQYF.